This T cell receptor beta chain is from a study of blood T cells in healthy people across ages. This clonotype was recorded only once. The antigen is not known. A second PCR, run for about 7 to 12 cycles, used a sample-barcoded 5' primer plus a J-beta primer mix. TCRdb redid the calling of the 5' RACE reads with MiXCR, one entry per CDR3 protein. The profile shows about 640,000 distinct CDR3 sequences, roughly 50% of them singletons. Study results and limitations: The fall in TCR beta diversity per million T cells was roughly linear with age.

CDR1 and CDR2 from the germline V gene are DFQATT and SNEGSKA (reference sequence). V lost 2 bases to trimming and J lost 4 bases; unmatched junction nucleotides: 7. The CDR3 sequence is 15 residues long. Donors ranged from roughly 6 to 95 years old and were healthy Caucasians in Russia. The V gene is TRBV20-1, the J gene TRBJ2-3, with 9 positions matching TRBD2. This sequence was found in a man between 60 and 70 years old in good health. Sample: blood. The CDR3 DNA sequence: TGCAGTGCTAGACGACCCGGGACTAGCCCAGATACGCAGTATTTT. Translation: CSARRPGTSPDTQYF.